This T cell receptor beta chain is drawn from a study of Graves' ophthalmopathy and Graves' hyperthyroidism. Findings of the study overall: In separating ophthalmopathy from stable hyperthyroidism, a 13-signature model achieved roughly 89% sensitivity and 75% to 84% specificity.

TCR beta CDR3 regions were amplified from RNA transcripts. HTBI-primed RT-PCR formed the first round, and a multiplex PCR formed the second. TCRdb re-derived calls from the multiplex PCR reads in MiXCR, one entry per CDR3 protein. The table includes tens of thousands of distinct CDR3 sequences, roughly half detected once. The CDR3 spans 14 residues. Trimming removed 11 bases from V and 4 bases from J; junction bases left unmatched: 7. From germline, CDR1 is MNHNS and CDR2 SASEGT. A remark on this clonotype: Its antigen is not known.

Uncontrolled infections, other autoimmune diseases, pregnancy or lactation barred patients from enrollment. Out of roughly 9.3 ml of fresh peripheral blood, PBMCs were obtained. The specimen sequenced was peripheral blood. The TCR was taken from an adult man with Graves' ophthalmopathy. The chain links TRBV6-1 to TRBJ2-1; 11 positions match TRBD2. The CDR3 region has the DNA TGTGCCGGTAGCGGGGGGGGGAAATACAATGAGCAGTTCTTC. It specifies CAGSGGGKYNEQFF.